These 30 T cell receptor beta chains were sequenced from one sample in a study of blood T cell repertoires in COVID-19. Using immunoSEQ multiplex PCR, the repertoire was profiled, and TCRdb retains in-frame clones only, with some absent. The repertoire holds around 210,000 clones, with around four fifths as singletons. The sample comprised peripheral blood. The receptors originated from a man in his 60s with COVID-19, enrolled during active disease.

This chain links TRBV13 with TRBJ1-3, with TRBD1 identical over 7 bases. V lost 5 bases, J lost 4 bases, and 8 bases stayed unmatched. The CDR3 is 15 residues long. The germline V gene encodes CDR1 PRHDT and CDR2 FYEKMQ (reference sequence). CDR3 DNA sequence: TGTGCCAGCAGCCCAAACAGGGGAGCGGGAAACACCATATATTTT. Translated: CASSPNRGAGNTIYF.

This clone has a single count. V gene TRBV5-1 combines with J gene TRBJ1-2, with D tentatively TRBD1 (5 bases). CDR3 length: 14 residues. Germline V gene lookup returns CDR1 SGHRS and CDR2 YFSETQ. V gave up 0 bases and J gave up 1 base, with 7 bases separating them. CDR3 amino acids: CASSLGRGNYGYTF. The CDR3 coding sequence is TGCGCCAGCAGCTTGGGGAGGGGTAACTATGGCTACACCTTC.

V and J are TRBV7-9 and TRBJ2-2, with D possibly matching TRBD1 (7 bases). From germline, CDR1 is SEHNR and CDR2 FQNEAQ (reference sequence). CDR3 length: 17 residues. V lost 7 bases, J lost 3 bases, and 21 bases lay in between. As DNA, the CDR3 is TGTGCCAGCACCTACCCCCAGGGCAGGGGGGACACCGGGGAGCTGTTTTTT. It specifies CASTYPQGRGDTGELFF. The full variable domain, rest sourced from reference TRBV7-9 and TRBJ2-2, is DTGVSQNPRHKITKRGQNVTFRCDPISEHNRLYWYRQTLGQGPEFLTYFQNEAQLEKSRLLSDRFSAERPKGSFSTLEIQRTEQGDSAMYLCASTYPQGRGDTGELFFGEGSRLTVL.

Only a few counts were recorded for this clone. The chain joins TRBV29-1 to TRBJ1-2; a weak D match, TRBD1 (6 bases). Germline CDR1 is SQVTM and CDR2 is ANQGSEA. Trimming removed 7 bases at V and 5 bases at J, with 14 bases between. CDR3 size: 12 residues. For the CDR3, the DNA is TGCAGCGCCACAGGGAGGGGATATGGCTACACCTTC. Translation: CSATGRGYGYTF.

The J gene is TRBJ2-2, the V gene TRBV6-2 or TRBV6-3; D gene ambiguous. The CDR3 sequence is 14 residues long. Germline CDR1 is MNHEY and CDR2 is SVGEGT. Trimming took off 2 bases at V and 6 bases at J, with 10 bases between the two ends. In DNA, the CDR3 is TGTGCCAGCAGTTACCCAACTCCTTCCGGGGAGCTGTTTTTT. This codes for CASSYPTPSGELFF.

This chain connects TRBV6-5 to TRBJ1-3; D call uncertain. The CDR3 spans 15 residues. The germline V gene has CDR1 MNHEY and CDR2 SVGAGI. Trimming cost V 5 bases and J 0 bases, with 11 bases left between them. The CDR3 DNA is TGTGCCAGCAGTCCCCCCGGAGACTCTGGAAACACCATATATTTT. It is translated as CASSPPGDSGNTIYF.

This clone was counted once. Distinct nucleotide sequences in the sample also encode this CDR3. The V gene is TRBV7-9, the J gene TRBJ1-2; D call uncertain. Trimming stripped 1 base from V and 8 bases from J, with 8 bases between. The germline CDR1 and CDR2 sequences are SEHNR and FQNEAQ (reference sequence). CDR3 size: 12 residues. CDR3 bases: TGTGCCAGCAGCTTAGAGGCGGGGGGCTACACCTTC. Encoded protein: CASSLEAGGYTF.

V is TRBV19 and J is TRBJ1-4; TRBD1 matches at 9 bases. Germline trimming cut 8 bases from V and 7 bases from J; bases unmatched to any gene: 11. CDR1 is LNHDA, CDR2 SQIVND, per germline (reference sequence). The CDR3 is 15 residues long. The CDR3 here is CASGNRGLGIEKLFF. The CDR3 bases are TGTGCCAGTGGGAACAGGGGGCTAGGAATTGAAAAACTGTTTTTT.

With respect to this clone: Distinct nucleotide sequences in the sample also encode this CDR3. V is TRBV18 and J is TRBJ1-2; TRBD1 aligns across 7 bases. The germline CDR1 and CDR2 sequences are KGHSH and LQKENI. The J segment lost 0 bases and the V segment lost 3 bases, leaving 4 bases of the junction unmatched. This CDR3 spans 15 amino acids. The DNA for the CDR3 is TGTGCCAGCTCACCTCCCGGACAGGCTAACTATGGCTACACCTTC. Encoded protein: CASSPPGQANYGYTF.

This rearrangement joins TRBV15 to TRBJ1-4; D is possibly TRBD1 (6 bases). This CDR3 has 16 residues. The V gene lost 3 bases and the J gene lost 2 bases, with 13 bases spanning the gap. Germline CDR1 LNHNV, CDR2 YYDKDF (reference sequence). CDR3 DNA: TGTGCCACCAGCAGGGGAGAGGGGGGGACTAATGAAAAACTGTTTTTT. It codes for CATSRGEGGTNEKLFF.

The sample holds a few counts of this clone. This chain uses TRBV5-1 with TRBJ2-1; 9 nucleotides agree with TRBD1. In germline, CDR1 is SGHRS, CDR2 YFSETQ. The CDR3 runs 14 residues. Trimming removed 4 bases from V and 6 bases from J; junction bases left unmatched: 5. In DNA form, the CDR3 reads TGCGCCAGCAGCGACACAGGGGGCACCAATGAGCAGTTCTTC. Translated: CASSDTGGTNEQFF.

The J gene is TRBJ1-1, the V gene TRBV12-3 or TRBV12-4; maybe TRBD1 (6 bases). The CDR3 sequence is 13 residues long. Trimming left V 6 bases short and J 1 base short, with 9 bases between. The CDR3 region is CASSADRNTEAFF. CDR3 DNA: TGTGCCAGCAGCGCGGACAGGAACACTGAAGCTTTCTTT.

CDR3 amino acids: CASSLWGRTEAFF. CDR3 bases: TGTGCCAGCAGTTTATGGGGGCGCACTGAAGCTTTCTTT. V usage is TRBV27 and J usage is TRBJ1-1, with D possibly matching TRBD1 (6 bases). The germline V gene has CDR1 MNHEY and CDR2 SMNVEV (reference sequence). Trimming cost V 1 base and J 4 bases, with 7 bases left between them. The length of the CDR3 is 13 residues.

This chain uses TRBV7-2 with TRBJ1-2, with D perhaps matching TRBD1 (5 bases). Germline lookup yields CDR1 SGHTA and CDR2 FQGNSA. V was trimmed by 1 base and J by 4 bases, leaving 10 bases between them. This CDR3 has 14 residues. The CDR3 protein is CASSLVDRLYGYTF. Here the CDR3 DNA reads TGTGCCAGCAGCTTAGTCGACAGACTCTATGGCTACACCTTC.

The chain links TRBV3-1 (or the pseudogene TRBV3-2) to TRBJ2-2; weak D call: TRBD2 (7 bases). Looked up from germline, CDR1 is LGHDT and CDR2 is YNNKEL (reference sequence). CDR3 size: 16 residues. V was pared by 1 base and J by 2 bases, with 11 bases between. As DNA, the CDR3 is TGTGCCAGCAGCCAAGGGGGAGGGACAAACACCGGGGAGCTGTTTTTT. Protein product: CASSQGGGTNTGELFF.

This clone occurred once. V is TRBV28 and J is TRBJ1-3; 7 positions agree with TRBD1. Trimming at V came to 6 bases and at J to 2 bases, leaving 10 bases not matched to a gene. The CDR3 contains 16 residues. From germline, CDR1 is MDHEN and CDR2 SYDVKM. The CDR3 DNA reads TGTGCCAGCAGGGAACAGGGGAAACAAGCTGGAAACACCATATATTTT. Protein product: CASREQGKQAGNTIYF.

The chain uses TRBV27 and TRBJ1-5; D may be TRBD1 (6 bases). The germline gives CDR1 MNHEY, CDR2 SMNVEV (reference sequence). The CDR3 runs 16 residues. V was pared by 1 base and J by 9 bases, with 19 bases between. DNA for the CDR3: TGTGCCAGCAGTTTATGGGGCGGGGAGGGGGGTAGGCCCCAGCATTTT. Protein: CASSLWGGEGGRPQHF.

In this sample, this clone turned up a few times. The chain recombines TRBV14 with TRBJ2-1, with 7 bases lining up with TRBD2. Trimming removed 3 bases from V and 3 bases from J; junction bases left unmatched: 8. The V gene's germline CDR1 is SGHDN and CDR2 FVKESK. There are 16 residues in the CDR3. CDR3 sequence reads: CASSHRLAVIYNEQFF. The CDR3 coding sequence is TGTGCCAGCAGCCATCGCCTAGCGGTCATCTACAATGAGCAGTTCTTC.

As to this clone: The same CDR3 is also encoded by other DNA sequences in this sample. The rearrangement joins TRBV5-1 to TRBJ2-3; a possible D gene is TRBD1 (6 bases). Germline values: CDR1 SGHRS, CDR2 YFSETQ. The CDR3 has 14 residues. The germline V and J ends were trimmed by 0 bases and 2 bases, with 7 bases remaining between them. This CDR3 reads CASSLDRVTDTQYF. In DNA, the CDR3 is TGCGCCAGCAGCTTGGACAGGGTCACAGATACGCAGTATTTT.

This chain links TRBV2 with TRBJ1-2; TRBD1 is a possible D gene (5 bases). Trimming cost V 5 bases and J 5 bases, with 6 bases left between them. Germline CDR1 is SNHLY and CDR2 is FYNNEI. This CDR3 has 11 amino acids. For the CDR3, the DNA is TGTGCCAGCAGTTCAGGGTATGGCTACACCTTC. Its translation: CASSSGYGYTF.

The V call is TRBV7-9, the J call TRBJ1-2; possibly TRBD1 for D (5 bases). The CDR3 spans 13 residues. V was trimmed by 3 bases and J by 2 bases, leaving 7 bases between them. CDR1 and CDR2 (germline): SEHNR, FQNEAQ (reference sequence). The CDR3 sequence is CASSFGGNYGYTF. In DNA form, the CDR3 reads TGTGCCAGCAGCTTTGGGGGGAACTATGGCTACACCTTC.

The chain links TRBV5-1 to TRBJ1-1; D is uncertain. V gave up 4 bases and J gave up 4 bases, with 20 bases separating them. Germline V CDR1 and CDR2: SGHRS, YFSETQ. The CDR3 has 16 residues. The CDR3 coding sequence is TGCGCCAGCAGCCTGGACCCGAGCTTTGGTAGCACTGAAGCTTTCTTT. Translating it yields CASSLDPSFGSTEAFF.

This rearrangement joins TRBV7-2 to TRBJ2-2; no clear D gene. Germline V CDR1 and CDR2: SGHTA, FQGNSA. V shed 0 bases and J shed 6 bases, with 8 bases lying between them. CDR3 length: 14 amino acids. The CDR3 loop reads CASSLAAWPGELFF. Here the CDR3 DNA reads TGTGCCAGCAGCTTAGCCGCCTGGCCCGGGGAGCTGTTTTTT.

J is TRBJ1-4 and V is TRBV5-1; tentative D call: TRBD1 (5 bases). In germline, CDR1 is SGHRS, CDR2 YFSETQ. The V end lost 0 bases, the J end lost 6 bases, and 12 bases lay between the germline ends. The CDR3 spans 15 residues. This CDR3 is CASSLEGRGDEKLFF. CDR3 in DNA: TGCGCCAGCAGCTTGGAAGGCCGGGGGGATGAAAAACTGTTTTTT. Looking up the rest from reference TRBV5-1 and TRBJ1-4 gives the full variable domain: KAGVTQTPRYLIKTRGQQVTLSCSPISGHRSVSWYQQTPGQGLQFLFEYFSETQRNKGNFPGRFSGRQFSNSRSEMNVSTLELGDSALYLCASSLEGRGDEKLFFGSGTQLSVL.

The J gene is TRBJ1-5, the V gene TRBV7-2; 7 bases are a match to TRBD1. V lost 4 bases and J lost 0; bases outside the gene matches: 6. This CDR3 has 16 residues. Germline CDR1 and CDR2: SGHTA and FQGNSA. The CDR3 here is CASSSQGRNSNQPQHF. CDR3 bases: TGTGCCAGCAGCTCACAGGGGAGAAATAGCAATCAGCCCCAGCATTTT.

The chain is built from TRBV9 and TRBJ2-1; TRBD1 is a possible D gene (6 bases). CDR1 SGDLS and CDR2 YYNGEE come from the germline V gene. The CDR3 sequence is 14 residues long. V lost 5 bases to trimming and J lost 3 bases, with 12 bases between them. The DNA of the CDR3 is TGTGCCAGCAGTCCTCAGGGGAACTACAATGAGCAGTTCTTC. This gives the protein CASSPQGNYNEQFF. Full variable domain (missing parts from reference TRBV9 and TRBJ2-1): DSGVTQTPKHLITATGQRVTLRCSPRSGDLSVYWYQQSLDQGLQFLIQYYNGEERAKGNILERFSAQQFPDLHSELNLSSLELGDSALYFCASSPQGNYNEQFFGPGTRLTVL.

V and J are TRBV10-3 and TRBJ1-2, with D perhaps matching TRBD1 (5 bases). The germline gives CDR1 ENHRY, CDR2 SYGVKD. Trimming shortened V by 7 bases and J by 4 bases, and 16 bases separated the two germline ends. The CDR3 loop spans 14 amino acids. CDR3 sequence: CAITPGGGAYGYTF. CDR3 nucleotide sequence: TGTGCCATCACCCCCGGGGGGGGAGCCTATGGCTACACCTTC.

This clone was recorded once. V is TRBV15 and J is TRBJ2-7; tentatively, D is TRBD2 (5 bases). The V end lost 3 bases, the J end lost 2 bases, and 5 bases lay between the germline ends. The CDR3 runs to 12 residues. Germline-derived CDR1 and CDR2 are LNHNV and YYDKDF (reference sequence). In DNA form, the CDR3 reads TGTGCCACCAGCAGGCGGGCCTACGAGCAGTACTTC. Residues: CATSRRAYEQYF.

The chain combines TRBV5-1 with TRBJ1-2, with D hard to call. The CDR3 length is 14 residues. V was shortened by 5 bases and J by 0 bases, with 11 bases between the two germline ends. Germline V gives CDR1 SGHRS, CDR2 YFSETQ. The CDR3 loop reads CASRPDGANYGYTF. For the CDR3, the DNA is TGCGCCAGCAGACCTGACGGAGCTAACTATGGCTACACCTTC.

The CDR3 region is CASSFLPNSNQPQHF. CDR3 bases: TGTGCCAGCAGCTTTTTACCTAATAGCAATCAGCCCCAGCATTTT. The chain recombines TRBV5-8 with TRBJ1-5; no firm D call. The ends were cut back, 2 bases at V and 0 bases at J, with 9 bases in the middle. The germline V gene encodes CDR1 SGHTS and CDR2 YDEGEE. There are 15 residues in the CDR3.